The clone carrying this T cell receptor (beta chain) was counted a few times. Germline V gene data show CDR1 as SGHNT and CDR2 as YYREEE (reference sequence). The CDR3 is made up of 14 amino acids. V lost 4 bases to trimming and J lost 2 bases, with 13 bases between them. The data derive from a study of OX40 agonist ivuxolimab in advanced cancers. Clones were sequenced by immunoSEQ multiplex PCR, and TCRdb holds only the in-frame ones, with some missing. The table shows about 80,000 clones, with around 93% occurring only once. The receptor's source is an adult with an advanced solid tumor such as melanoma, head and neck, liver or kidney cancer. The chain has TRBV5-4 and TRBJ2-7; perhaps TRBD1 as D (6 bases). This material consisted of CD4+ or CD8+ T cells sorted from blood, taken in a trial of the OX40 agonist ivuxolimab. The CDR3 region is CASSLRTAPYEQYF. CDR3 DNA: TGTGCCAGCAGCCTTAGGACAGCCCCCTACGAGCAGTACTTC.